This T cell receptor (beta chain) was documented in a study of blood T cells in healthy people across ages. V was trimmed by 5 bases and J by 1 base, leaving 11 bases between them. CDR3 length: 14 residues. Germline V gene lookup returns CDR1 SGHTA and CDR2 FQGNSA. The second PCR ran about 6 to 11 cycles with a sample-barcoded 5' primer and J-beta primers. Each cDNA was tagged by a template-switch adaptor containing 12 random nucleotides. TCRdb called the 5' RACE reads again in MiXCR, with one record for every CDR3 protein. The table lists approximately 700,000 distinct CDR3 sequences, about 30% of them singletons. Those donating, healthy Caucasian individuals from Russia, were aged about 6 to 100.

The sequence came from a woman older than 75 in good health. The sequencing input was blood. The V call is TRBV7-2, the J call TRBJ2-5; possible D gene TRBD2, 6 bases. The CDR3 region is CASSPGTFQETQYF. CDR3 nucleotide sequence: TGTGCCAGCAGCCCCGGGACTTTCCAAGAGACCCAGTACTTC.